These 16 T cell receptor beta chains were sequenced from one sample in a study of regulatory T cells in long-lasting Graves disease. Combining iRepertoire HTBI primers with Arm-PCR of CDR3 regions, the authors built TCR beta libraries. TCRdb processed the multiplex PCR reads anew with MiXCR; each CDR3 protein has one entry. Of 550,000 to 600,000 distinct CDR3 sequences listed, about 16% are singletons. The time point denotes: newly diagnosed GD, antithyroid drugs for less than 3 months. The TCR library used RNA extracted from PBMCs. These sequences were also reported in another study, on T cells in Graves' hyperthyroidism and ophthalmopathy.

Sequenced material: peripheral blood mononuclear cells (PBMCs), taken at new diagnosis, from a patient treated with antithyroid drugs. These TCRs come from a young man with Graves disease.

This clonotype was found many times. The rearrangement joins TRBV28 to TRBJ2-7, with D perhaps matching TRBD2 (6 bases). Trimming left V 3 bases short and J 2 bases short, with 14 bases between. The CDR3 is 15 amino acids. Germline CDR1 and CDR2: MDHEN and SYDVKM. The CDR3 DNA is TGTGCCAGCAGTTTGAATCTGGCGGGACCCTACGAGCAGTACTTC. Residues: CASSLNLAGPYEQYF.

The genes are TRBV10-2 and TRBJ2-7; D unresolved. CDR3 length: 14 residues. Trimming took 2 bases from V and 4 from J, leaving 12 bases between them. CDR1 WSHSY and CDR2 SAAADI come from the germline V gene. Here the CDR3 DNA reads TGCGCCAGCAGTGAGCCCGAGACTCGTTACGAGCAGTACTTC. It translates to CASSEPETRYEQYF.

This clonotype was seen a handful of times. The chain is built from TRBV5-1 and TRBJ2-1; the match to TRBD2 covers 11 bases. The CDR3 spans 18 residues. V lost 0 bases to trimming and J lost 3 bases; unmatched junction nucleotides: 8. Germline V gene sequence: CDR1 SGHRS, CDR2 YFSETQ. The CDR3 region has the DNA TGCGCCAGCAGCTTGGTTCGACTAGCGGGAACTATCTACAATGAGCAGTTCTTC. Translation gives CASSLVRLAGTIYNEQFF.

In this sample, this clonotype turned up once. V gene TRBV6-1 combines with J gene TRBJ2-1; D remains unclear. This CDR3 region has 11 residues. Germline values: CDR1 MNHNS, CDR2 SASEGT. The V end was cut by 6 bases, the J end by 9 bases, with 9 bases between. For the CDR3, the DNA is TGTGCCAGCAGCCGCAAGGGTGAGCAGTTCTTC. This translates into CASSRKGEQFF.

This sequence joins TRBV27 and TRBJ2-7; 9 bases are shared with TRBD2. The germline V gene encodes CDR1 MNHEY and CDR2 SMNVEV (reference sequence). Germline trimming cut 5 bases from V and 9 bases from J; bases unmatched to any gene: 8. The CDR3 loop spans 13 amino acids. The CDR3 spells CASSRLAEDRQYF. For the CDR3, the DNA is TGTGCCAGCAGTAGACTAGCGGAGGACCGGCAGTACTTC.

The table lists this clonotype with many counts. The chain is built from TRBV12-5 and TRBJ2-1; D is unresolved. This CDR3 spans 11 amino acids. Germline CDR1 is LGHNT and CDR2 is FRNRAP. V lost 5 bases and J 12 bases, leaving 11 bases between the germline ends. DNA for the CDR3: TGTGCTAGTGGTCCTTTCCAAGGGCAGTTCTTC. This translates into CASGPFQGQFF. Drawing the rest from reference TRBV12-5 and TRBJ2-1, the complete variable domain is DARVTQTPRHKVTEMGQEVTMRCQPILGHNTVFWYRQTMMQGLELLAYFRNRAPLDDSGMPKDRFSAEMPDATLATLKIQPSEPRDSAVYFCASGPFQGQFFGPGTRLTVL.

This clonotype was seen many times. This chain links TRBV30 with TRBJ2-7, with 10 bases fitting TRBD1. The CDR3 runs 16 residues. The germline V gene encodes CDR1 GTSNPN and CDR2 SVGIG (reference sequence). The J segment lost 2 bases and the V segment lost 1 base, leaving 8 bases of the junction unmatched. Here the CDR3 DNA reads TGTGCCTGGAGTGGGCAGGGACAGGGGATAACCTACGAGCAGTACTTC. The encoded protein is CAWSGQGQGITYEQYF.

The rearrangement links TRBV4-2 to TRBJ2-7; TRBD1 aligns across 9 bases. V trimming: 4 bases; J trimming: 3 bases; junction bases outside the gene matches: 7. The CDR3 is 15 residues long. The germline gives CDR1 LGHNA, CDR2 YNFKEQ. CDR3 sequence: CASSPTGQGNYEQYF. CDR3 sequence (DNA): TGTGCCAGCAGCCCAACGGGACAGGGAAACTACGAGCAGTACTTC.

At least ten counts were recorded for this clonotype. V and J are TRBV12-5 and TRBJ2-1; D tentatively fits TRBD1 or TRBD2 (5 bases each). Germline CDR1 reads LGHNT; CDR2 reads FRNRAP. The CDR3 runs to 14 residues. The germline V and J ends were trimmed by 7 bases and 6 bases, with 16 bases remaining between them. CDR3 protein: CASASPGSLNEQFF. In nucleotides, the CDR3 is TGTGCTAGTGCCTCCCCAGGGAGTCTCAATGAGCAGTTCTTC.

A word on this clonotype: At one of its ends the junction is not consistent with the germline gene, which may arise from a read error. The chain combines TRBV10-3 with TRBJ1-5; D gene uncertain. This CDR3 spans 12 amino acids. Germline-derived CDR1 and CDR2 are ENHRY and SYGVKD. The CDR3 reads CAISEGDQTQHF. The CDR3 coding sequence is TGTGCCATCAGTGAGGGAGATCAGACCCAGCATTTT.

To note about this clonotype: A much larger clone lies one base from this, so it may be a read error. V usage is TRBV30 and J usage is TRBJ1-2; the D is unclear. V dropped 2 bases and J dropped 4 bases, with 14 bases sitting between them. Germline loops: CDR1 GTSNPN, CDR2 SVGIG (reference sequence). The CDR3 spans 14 residues. CDR3 coding DNA: TGTGCCTGGAGTCTACATTCGCGGAGCTATGGCTACACCTTC. The encoded protein is CAWSLHSRSYGYTF.

This clonotype has a handful of counts. The chain carries TRBV15 and TRBJ2-7; 8 bases are shared with TRBD1. The V gene end was trimmed by 6 bases and the J gene end by 2 bases; junction bases not matched to a gene: 6. The CDR3 consists of 14 residues. Germline V CDR1 and CDR2: LNHNV, YYDKDF (reference sequence). This CDR3 reads CATRSGGPTYEQYF. The DNA of the CDR3 is TGTGCCACCAGGTCAGGGGGCCCAACCTACGAGCAGTACTTC.

The chain uses TRBV30 and TRBJ2-7; 10 bases match TRBD2. CDR1 is GTSNPN, CDR2 SVGIG, per germline (reference sequence). The CDR3 spans 14 residues. V dropped 1 base and J dropped 7; count of bases not matched to a gene: 7. The CDR3 region is CAWSGLAGVHEQYF. The CDR3 nucleotides read TGTGCCTGGAGTGGCCTAGCGGGAGTGCATGAGCAGTACTTC.

This clonotype was observed a handful of times. This chain joins TRBV24-1 and TRBJ2-1; 8 nucleotides match TRBD1. The J call is doubtful: the DNA matches TRBJ2-5 better. The length of the CDR3 is 15 residues. The germline V gene has CDR1 KGHDR and CDR2 SFDVKD. The CDR3 spells CATSGGQGIQETQYF. Here the CDR3 DNA reads TGTGCCACCAGTGGAGGACAGGGCATCCAAGAGACCCAGTACTTC.

This clonotype was picked up a small number of times. The gene calls are TRBV5-5 and TRBJ1-5; D possibly corresponds to TRBD1 (6 bases). V dropped 4 bases and J dropped 0 bases, with 14 bases sitting between them. CDR1 SGHKS and CDR2 YYEKEE come from the germline V gene (reference sequence). This CDR3 has 16 amino acids. CDR3 amino acids: CASSNIGGYSNQPQHF. The CDR3 DNA reads as TGTGCCAGCAGCAACATAGGGGGGTATAGCAATCAGCCCCAGCATTTT.

This clonotype was counted a few times. The V and J genes are TRBV27 and TRBJ1-2; D is unresolved. Germline V gene data show CDR1 as MNHEY and CDR2 as SMNVEV (reference sequence). The CDR3 is 13 residues long. V lost 3 bases, J lost 8 bases, and 13 bases lay in between. CDR3 nucleotides: TGTGCCAGCAGTTTCGGACGAAAGGGCGGCTACACCTTC. Translating gives CASSFGRKGGYTF.